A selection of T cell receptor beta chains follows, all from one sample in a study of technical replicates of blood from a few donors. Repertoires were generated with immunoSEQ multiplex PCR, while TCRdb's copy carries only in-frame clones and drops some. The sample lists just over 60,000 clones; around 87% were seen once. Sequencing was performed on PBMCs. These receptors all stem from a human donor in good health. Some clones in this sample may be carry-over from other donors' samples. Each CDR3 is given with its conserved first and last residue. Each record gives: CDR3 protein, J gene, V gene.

CASSLFRGTTNEKLFF TRBJ1-4 TRBV12-1
CASSLLLLISGANVLTF TRBJ2-6 TRBV5-6
CASSYGRGYEQYF TRBJ2-7 TRBV6-6
CASSTWGQGARWTEAFF TRBJ1-1 TRBV21-1
CASSPPLESEFTNTDTQYF TRBJ2-3 TRBV5-6
CASSIGPRQGAGETQYF TRBJ2-5 TRBV19
CASSSGMTGSAEQFF TRBJ2-1 TRBV7-2
CASSLRPSTDTQYF TRBJ2-3 TRBV7-2
CASSSTGRGGETQYF TRBJ2-5 TRBV7-6
CASSPRSGGYNEQFF TRBJ2-1 TRBV11-3
CASSPRLADPEQYF TRBJ2-7 TRBV9
CASRRTSGTVSGELFF TRBJ2-2 TRBV5-5
CASKIRESSYEQYF TRBJ2-7 TRBV2
CASRSGRQGYEQFF TRBJ2-1 TRBV11-1
CASSLGGQGGEQYF TRBJ2-7 TRBV7-9
CSVTRILRGGGEQFF TRBJ2-1 TRBV29-1
CASSPGALLGYTF TRBJ1-2 TRBV6-5
CASSDSTGSRGYTF TRBJ1-2 TRBV6-4
CASSEQGANQPQHF TRBJ1-5 TRBV9
CASSEDIGITYEQYF TRBJ2-7 TRBV4-2
CASSDLRTIYF TRBJ1-3 TRBV6-5
CASSPREKTNEKLFF TRBJ1-4 TRBV18
CASSLRLAGGLMDEQYF TRBJ2-7 TRBV27
CATRGEWYGYTF TRBJ1-2 TRBV10-3
CASSLTGGMRSGNTIYF TRBJ1-3 TRBV9
CSVGLLVGEGFF TRBJ1-1 TRBV29-1
CASSVAGSRTDTQYF TRBJ2-3 TRBV7-2
CASSQRGSPYEQYF TRBJ2-7 TRBV11-3
CASSQVSPPGEAFF TRBJ1-1 TRBV4-3
CASSFVGQGAGELFF TRBJ2-2 TRBV5-6